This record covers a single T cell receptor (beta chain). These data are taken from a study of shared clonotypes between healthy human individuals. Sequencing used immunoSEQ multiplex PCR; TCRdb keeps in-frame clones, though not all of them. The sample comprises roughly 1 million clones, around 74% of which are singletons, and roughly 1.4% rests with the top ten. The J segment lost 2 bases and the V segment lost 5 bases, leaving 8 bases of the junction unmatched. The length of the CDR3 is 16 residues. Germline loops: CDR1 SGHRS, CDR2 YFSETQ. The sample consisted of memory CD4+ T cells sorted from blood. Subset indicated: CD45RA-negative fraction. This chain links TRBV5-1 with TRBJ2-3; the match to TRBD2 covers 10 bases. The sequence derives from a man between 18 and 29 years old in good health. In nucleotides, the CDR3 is TGCGCCAGCAGGAGGGAGAGCGGGAGGGTCACAGATACGCAGTATTTT. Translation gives CASRRESGRVTDTQYF. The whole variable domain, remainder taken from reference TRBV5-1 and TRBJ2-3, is KAGVTQTPRYLIKTRGQQVTLSCSPISGHRSVSWYQQTPGQGLQFLFEYFSETQRNKGNFPGRFSGRQFSNSRSEMNVSTLELGDSALYLCASRRESGRVTDTQYFGPGTRLTVL.